A few counts support the clone carrying this T cell receptor beta chain. Antigen specificity is unknown. Amplification used 60 Vbeta primers and 13 Jbeta primers. The method was immunoSEQ multiplex PCR; TCRdb's version includes in-frame clones alone and lacks a portion of them. The data show approximately 46,000 clones, 65% to 80% seen once. Trimming pared 11 bases from V and 2 bases from J, leaving 12 bases between. This CDR3 contains 13 residues. Germline V gene sequence: CDR1 ENHRY, CDR2 SYGVKD. The sample is drawn from a study of cytomegalovirus exposure and HLA in healthy donors. Across the whole study: Genotyping showed roughly 81% of roughly 390 donors falling in the Caucasian-associated ancestry cluster.

Points from the study as a whole: Most CMV-associated TCR beta chains appeared HLA-restricted in a later analysis. Per a prior analysis, the majority of TCR beta V segments were productive roughly 87% or roughly 30% of the time. A later analysis showed HLA-associated TCR beta chains outstripping equally common others in clonal expansion.

Source material: PBMCs. The rearrangement uses TRBV10-3 and TRBJ2-2; D perhaps matches TRBD1 (6 bases). This clonotype originated in a man younger than 45 in good health and CMV-seronegative. The CDR3 DNA sequence: TGTGCCTTACGGACAGAAAACACCGGGGAGCTGTTTTTT. Translating gives CALRTENTGELFF.